These T cell receptor beta chains were read from a single sample in a study of identifying expanded T cells in peripheral blood. The data were produced by immunoSEQ multiplex PCR, yet TCRdb's version contains in-frame clones alone and is incomplete. The sample shows roughly 84,000 clones, about 87% of them seen only once. Sequenced sample: blood. The source is a person between 18 and 69 years old in good health. Both conserved end residues are part of each CDR3. The D gene is left open where the match is weak. Size tells how often a clone was seen (once, few, many) or the class of an expanded clone, and some rows leave it out.

j_call v_call clone_size d_call cdr3_nt cdr3_aa
TRBJ1-6 TRBV2 - - TGTGCCAGCAGCGGGCGTTCACCCCTCCACTTT CASSGRSPLHF
TRBJ1-1 TRBV13 - - TGTGCCAGCAGCCCCTCCCTTCTAACGAACACTGAAGCTTTCTTT CASSPSLLTNTEAFF
TRBJ1-2 TRBV10-3 - - TGTGCCATCACCGAACAGGAGGGAACCCACGGAGGGGGCTACACCTTC CAITEQEGTHGGGYTF
TRBJ1-4 TRBV5-8 - TRBD1 TGTGCCAGCAGCTACAGTGACAGGGGTAATGAAAAACTGTTTTTT CASSYSDRGNEKLFF
TRBJ2-7 TRBV12-5 once - TGTGCTAGTGGTAAGGGACAACCCCCGGGGGAGCAGTACTTC CASGKGQPPGEQYF
TRBJ1-5 TRBV6-5 - - TGTGCCAGCAGTTACGGAGGGACGAGGGCCCAGCATTTT CASSYGGTRAQHF
TRBJ2-1 TRBV5-4 - - TGTGCCAGCAGAGCCCAAGAGGCGGAGAATGAGCAGTTCTTC CASRAQEAENEQFF
TRBJ1-3 TRBV21-1 - - TGTGCCAGCAGCAAAGGGGGGACAGTCTCTGGAAACACCATATATTTT CASSKGGTVSGNTIYF
TRBJ2-2 TRBV30 - - TGTGCCTGGAGTCTCGGTAGCACCGGGGAGCTGTTTTTT CAWSLGSTGELFF
TRBJ2-7 TRBV6-5 - - TGTGCCAGCAGTTACGGGGCAGGGCTATACGAGCAGTACTTC CASSYGAGLYEQYF
TRBJ2-7 TRBV5-1 - TRBD2 TGCGCCAGCAGCCTGACCTTAGCGGGAGGGACATCCTACGAGCAGTACTTC CASSLTLAGGTSYEQYF
TRBJ2-7 TRBV5-1 - - TGCGCCAGCAGCTTGGTGGATTTCCCCTACGAGCAGTACTTC CASSLVDFPYEQYF
TRBJ1-1 TRBV10-2 - - TGCGCCAGCAGAAGACAGTCGAACACTGAAGCTTTCTTT CASRRQSNTEAFF
TRBJ1-5 TRBV19 - TRBD1 TGTGCCAGTAGTATCAGTCGGGGACAGGCTACCAATCAGCCCCAGCATTTT CASSISRGQATNQPQHF
TRBJ1-2 TRBV28 once - TGTGCCAGCAGCCTAGTTACGGGGAACTATGGCTACACCTTC CASSLVTGNYGYTF
TRBJ1-2 TRBV6-5 - TRBD1 TGTGCCAGCAGTCTACAGGGGGCGGTGACCTATGGCTACACCTTC CASSLQGAVTYGYTF
TRBJ1-1 TRBV5-1 - - TGCGCCAGCAGCTTCCACAGGCGGCAGAACACTGAAGCTTTCTTT CASSFHRRQNTEAFF
TRBJ1-1 TRBV19 - - TGTGCCAGTAGGAGACCAGGCGGCGGGGGATACACTGAAGCTTTCTTT CASRRPGGGGYTEAFF
TRBJ1-5 TRBV9 - - TGTGCCAGCAGCGTGGGAGAGCGGGGTCAGCCCCAGCATTTT CASSVGERGQPQHF
TRBJ1-1 TRBV6-5 - - TGTGCCAGCAGTTCGGTCGGCACTGAAGCTTTCTTT CASSSVGTEAFF
TRBJ2-2 TRBV7-9 once - TGTGCCAGCAGCTTAGTGGCAGAGAGCACCGGGGAGCTGTTTTTT CASSLVAESTGELFF
TRBJ1-5 TRBV27 - - TGTGCCAGCAGTTTATCACCCGAGACCAGGCGGGACTGGAGCAATCAGCCCCAGCATTTT CASSLSPETRRDWSNQPQHF
TRBJ2-1 TRBV4-1 - - TGCGCCAGCAGCCATCAAAGCGGTAGGTACAATGAGCAGTTCTTC CASSHQSGRYNEQFF
TRBJ2-1 TRBV5-1 - TRBD2 TGCGCCAGCAGCTACTCCGGGACTAGAAATGAGCAGTTCTTC CASSYSGTRNEQFF
TRBJ2-5 TRBV6-5 - TRBD2 TGTGCCAGCAGTTACAGGAGCGGGGGGAACCAAGAGACCCAGTACTTC CASSYRSGGNQETQYF
TRBJ2-3 TRBV2 - TRBD2 TGTGCCTATCAGAGGTTGGGACTAGCGGGACTCACAGATACGCAGTATTTT CAYQRLGLAGLTDTQYF
TRBJ2-7 TRBV18 - - TGTGCCAGCTCAGGATCTTATAACGAGCAGTACTTC CASSGSYNEQYF
TRBJ2-3 TRBV4-1 - TRBD2 TGCGCCAGCAGCCAGGTAGCGGGAGGGCCAGCAGATACGCAGTATTTT CASSQVAGGPADTQYF
TRBJ1-1 TRBV10-3 - TRBD1 TGTGCCATCAGCCCACAGGGGAGTGCTGAAGCTTTCTTT CAISPQGSAEAFF
TRBJ1-2 TRBV7-2 - - TGTGCCAGCAGCTCGGATGTACAGGGATACTATGGCTACACCTTC CASSSDVQGYYGYTF
TRBJ2-1 TRBV28 - TRBD2 TGTGCCAGCAGTTTATCGCCAGCGGGGGGACTAACGAAGCAGTTCTTC CASSLSPAGGLTKQFF
TRBJ1-1 TRBV4-2 - TRBD1 TGTGCCAGCAGCCAAATTGACAGGGGTGATAGTCAAGCTTTCTTT CASSQIDRGDSQAFF
TRBJ1-1 TRBV14 - - TGTGCCAGCAGCCAAGCTCGGGGTTCCTTGGGTGTGAACACTGAAGCTTTCTTT CASSQARGSLGVNTEAFF
TRBJ2-1 TRBV5-5 - TRBD2 TGTGCCAGCAGCTTAGGGCCGGGAGGCTCCTACAATGAGCAGTTCTTC CASSLGPGGSYNEQFF
TRBJ1-1 TRBV7-9 - - TGTGCCAGCAGCTTTCAGGGAACGAACACTGAAGCTTTCTTT CASSFQGTNTEAFF
TRBJ1-4 TRBV5-6 - - TGTGCCAGCAGCCAGTCGACAGTGAGAGAAAAACTGTTTTTT CASSQSTVREKLFF
TRBJ2-2 TRBV30 - - TGTGCCTGGAGTATCGGGGTGAACACCGGGGAGCTGTTTTTT CAWSIGVNTGELFF
TRBJ2-7 TRBV30 - - TGTGCCTGGAGTGCCACAGGGAGGGAGCAGTACTTC CAWSATGREQYF
TRBJ1-1 TRBV2 - - TGTGCCAGCAGTTCAACACGTATGTTGGGAGTGATGAACACTGAAGCTTTCTTT CASSSTRMLGVMNTEAFF
TRBJ1-2 TRBV11-2 once - TGTGCCAGCAGCTTAGTACAGGGACTTGGCTACACCTTC CASSLVQGLGYTF